This T cell receptor (beta chain) was found in a study of shared clonotypes between healthy human individuals. As originally analysed: ImmunoSEQ gave junction-only sequences without quality scores, so filtering differed. TCRdb keeps only in-frame clones here, not all; method: immunoSEQ multiplex PCR. V, J and clone size are those of that table, while D and trimming were read from the DNA. In the table there are 450,000 to 650,000 clones, roughly 79% of which are singletons. Researchers drew on approximately 92 million PBMCs for genomic DNA from unsorted samples. The CDR3 sequence is 14 residues long. Germline-derived CDR1 and CDR2 are SNHLY and FYNNEI. V gave up 3 bases and J gave up 4 bases, with 11 bases separating them.

The sequence was obtained from a woman between 40 and 55 years old in good health. Some clones in this sample may be carry-over from other donors' samples. V gene TRBV2 combines with J gene TRBJ2-3; D remains unclear. Sequenced sample: PBMCs. For the CDR3, the DNA is TGTGCCAGCAGTGATTTTGGGGATGCAGATACGCAGTATTTT. Its translation: CASSDFGDADTQYF.